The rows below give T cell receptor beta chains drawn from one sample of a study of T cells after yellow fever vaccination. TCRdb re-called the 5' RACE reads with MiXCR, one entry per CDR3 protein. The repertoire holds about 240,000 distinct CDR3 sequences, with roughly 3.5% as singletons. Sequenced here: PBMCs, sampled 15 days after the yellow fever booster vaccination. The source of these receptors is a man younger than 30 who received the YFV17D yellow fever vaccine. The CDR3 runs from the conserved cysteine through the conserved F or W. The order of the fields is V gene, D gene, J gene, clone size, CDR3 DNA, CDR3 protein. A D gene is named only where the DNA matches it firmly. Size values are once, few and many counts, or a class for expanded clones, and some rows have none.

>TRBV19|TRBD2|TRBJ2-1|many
TGTGCCAGTAGTGGGCTAGCGGGCTCCTACAATGAGCAGTTCTTC
CASSGLAGSYNEQFF
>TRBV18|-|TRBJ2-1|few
TGTGCCAGCTCACCATACCGGGGGACGAGCTCCTACAATGAGCAGTTCTTC
CASSPYRGTSSYNEQFF
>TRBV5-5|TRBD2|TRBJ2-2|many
TGTGCCAGCAGCTTTAGCGGGGGGGGGATCACCGGGGAGCTGTTTTTT
CASSFSGGGITGELFF
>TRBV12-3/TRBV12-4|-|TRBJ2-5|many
TGTGCCAGCAGCCGGGGACCACAAGAGACCCAGTACTTC
CASSRGPQETQYF
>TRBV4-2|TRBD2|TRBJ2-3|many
TGTGCCAGCAGCCAAGATGCGGGGGGACAAGATACGCAGTATTTT
CASSQDAGGQDTQYF
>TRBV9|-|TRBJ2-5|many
TGTGCCAGCAGCGTATGGGCAGGTCACCAAGAGACCCAGTACTTC
CASSVWAGHQETQYF
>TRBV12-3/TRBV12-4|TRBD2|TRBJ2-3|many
TGTGCCAGCAGTTTAGCGGGGGGGCGGGAGGCAGATACGCAGTATTTT
CASSLAGGREADTQYF
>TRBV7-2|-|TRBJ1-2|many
TGTGCCAGCAGCTTAGGGCTGCGGTCTAACTATGGCTACACCTTC
CASSLGLRSNYGYTF
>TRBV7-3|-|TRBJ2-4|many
TGTGCCAGCCCTCCAATCGTTGACCGTGGGCCCAAAAACATTCAGTACTTC
CASPPIVDRGPKNIQYF
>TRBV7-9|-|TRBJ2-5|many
TGTGCCAGCAGCTCTACCGGGCAGGGTGTCGTTGGGGAGACCCAGTACTTC
CASSSTGQGVVGETQYF
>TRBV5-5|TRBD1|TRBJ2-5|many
TGTGCCAGCAGCTCCTGGACAGGCTTCCAAGAGACCCAGTACTTC
CASSSWTGFQETQYF
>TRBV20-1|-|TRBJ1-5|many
TGCAGTGCCAGGACACCCATGGATCAGCCCCAGCATTTT
CSARTPMDQPQHF
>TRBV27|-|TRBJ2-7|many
TGTGCCAGCAGTTTATCGCAGAGGAATGTGGGCTACGAGCAGTACTTC
CASSLSQRNVGYEQYF
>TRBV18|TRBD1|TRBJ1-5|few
TGTGCCAGCGCGACAGGGGAAAATCAGCCCCAGCATTTT
CASATGENQPQHF
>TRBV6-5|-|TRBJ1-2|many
TGTGCCAGCAGTTTGGGGGGAGGGCCGTATGGCTACACCTTC
CASSLGGGPYGYTF
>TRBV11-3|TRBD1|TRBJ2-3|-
TGTGCCAGCAGCGAGGGACAGCTCTTCACAGATACGCAGTATTTT
CASSEGQLFTDTQYF
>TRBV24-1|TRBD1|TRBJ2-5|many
TGTGCCACCAGAGACAGGGGGCTTCCGGAGACCCAGTACTTC
CATRDRGLPETQYF
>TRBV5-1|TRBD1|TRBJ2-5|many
TGCGCCAGCAGCTCACCGGGACAGTCAGAGGAGACCCAGTACTTC
CASSSPGQSEETQYF
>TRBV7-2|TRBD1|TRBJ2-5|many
TGTGCCAGCAGCAAAACAGGGGGACCACAGACCCAGTACTTC
CASSKTGGPQTQYF
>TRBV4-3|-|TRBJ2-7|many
TGCGCCAGCAGCCAAGATGGGGGACGGCTAAGTACATACGAGCAGTACTTC
CASSQDGGRLSTYEQYF
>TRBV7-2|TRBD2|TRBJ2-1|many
TGTGCCAGCAGCTTAGCGGGACTACCATCTGAGCAGTTCTTC
CASSLAGLPSEQFF
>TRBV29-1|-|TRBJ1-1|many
TGCAGCGTTGCGGGCAGGGGCACTGAAGCTTTCTTT
CSVAGRGTEAFF
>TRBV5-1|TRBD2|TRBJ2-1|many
TGCGCCAGCAGCTTGGATCCCGGGGGGGCCGGTTTTGAGCAGTTCTTC
CASSLDPGGAGFEQFF
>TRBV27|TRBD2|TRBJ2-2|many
TGTGCCAGTAAAGCCCGGGGGGAGAACACCGGGGAGCTGTTTTTT
CASKARGENTGELFF
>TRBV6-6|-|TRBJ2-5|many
TGTGCCAGCATTTCCCCCTCCTCGGAGACCCAGTACTTC
CASISPSSETQYF
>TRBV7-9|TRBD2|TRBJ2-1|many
TGTGCCAGCAGCTTAGCTAGCGGGGGACCCAATGAGCAGTTCTTC
CASSLASGGPNEQFF
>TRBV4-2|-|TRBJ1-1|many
TGTGCCAGCAGAGAACAAGGGCGAGGGGCCGAAGCTTTCTTT
CASREQGRGAEAFF
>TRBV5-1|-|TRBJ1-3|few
TGCGCCAGCAGCGTACAACCAGACTCTGGAAACACCATATATTTT
CASSVQPDSGNTIYF
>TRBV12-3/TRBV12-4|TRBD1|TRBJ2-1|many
TGTGCCAGCAGTTTTAGGGACAGGGGTCCTTTCGGGCAGTTCTTC
CASSFRDRGPFGQFF
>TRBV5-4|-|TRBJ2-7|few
TGTGCCAGCAGCTTGCGGGACACTAGCTCCTACGAGCAGTACTTC
CASSLRDTSSYEQYF
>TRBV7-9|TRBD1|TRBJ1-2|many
TGTGCCAGCAGCTTCGGGACAGGGGGCCATGGCTACACCTTC
CASSFGTGGHGYTF
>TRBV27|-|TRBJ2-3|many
TGTGCCAGCAGTTCCCGCCTACCGGGACAATTAGGAGATACGCAGTATTTT
CASSSRLPGQLGDTQYF
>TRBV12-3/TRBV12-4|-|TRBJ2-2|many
TGTGCCAGCGCTCCGAGGGGGGCGAGCACCGGGGAGCTGTTTTTT
CASAPRGASTGELFF